One and the same sample provided the 3 T cell receptor beta chains below, sequenced in a study of shared clonotypes between healthy human individuals. Libraries were prepared by immunoSEQ multiplex PCR; TCRdb keeps only in-frame clonotypes and omits some of them. The profile covers approximately 740,000 clones, with 85% to 95% appearing a single time and less than 25% taken by the ten largest. As defined, naive CD8 cells were CD45RO-negative and positively selected for CCR7, with terminally differentiated effector memory CD45RA+ cells excluded. The sample was naive CD8+ T cells sorted from blood. These receptors all stem from a man aged 25-40 years in good health.

This clone was found once. The rearrangement links TRBV6-5 to TRBJ1-2; 8 nucleotides align to TRBD1. Germline CDR1 and CDR2: MNHEY and SVGAGI. The CDR3 extends over 15 amino acids. V lost 3 bases and J lost 4; bases outside the gene matches: 7. The CDR3 coding sequence is TGTGCCAGCAGTTATGGGACAGGAGCTCTCTATGGCTACACCTTC. It encodes CASSYGTGALYGYTF.

The rearrangement uses TRBV4-1 and TRBJ2-2; TRBD1 aligns across 8 bases. Germline V lookup: CDR1 MGHRA, CDR2 YSYEKL. Trimming took 4 bases from V and 0 from J; bases not matched to a gene: 4. The CDR3 sequence is 16 residues long. CDR3 coding DNA: TGCGCCAGCAGCCTGAGGACAGGGACGAACACCGGGGAGCTGTTTTTT. Encoded protein: CASSLRTGTNTGELFF.

This chain uses TRBV28 with TRBJ2-5, with D possibly TRBD1 on 6 matching bases. This CDR3 is 14 amino acids long. The V and J ends lost 7 bases and 1 base respectively, with 13 bases between them. Per germline, CDR1 MDHEN and CDR2 SYDVKM. Here the CDR3 DNA reads TGTGCCAGCACTTCGGACAGAATCCAAGAGACCCAGTACTTC. Encoded protein: CASTSDRIQETQYF.